This T cell receptor beta chain was profiled in a study of CD8+CD57+ T cells in acquired aplastic anemia. Study in general: Sorting CD4+ and CD8+ cells gave DNA averaging approximately 3 ug. Study-wide results and caveats: Patients and controls turned out to have roughly 30 CD8+ CDR3 sequences in common.

The TCR beta profiling, which covered VDJ combination and CDR3 sequence, was carried out using genomic DNA as the template. TCRdb analysed the reads with MiXCR anew, one entry per CDR3 protein. The data show 190,000 or so distinct CDR3 sequences, approximately 48% seen once. In the case of this clonotype: Its antigen remains unidentified.

Patients sequenced had flow cytometry evidence of CD8+CD57+ cell expansion. There were no patients without severe acquired aplastic anemia. Untreated patients provided the blood samples, with no therapy given before sampling. The germline V and J ends were trimmed by 4 bases and 5 bases, with 15 bases remaining between them. This CDR3 contains 15 residues. The germline V gene encodes CDR1 LGHNA and CDR2 YSLEER. The sequence came from a human donor with aplastic anemia. The J gene is TRBJ2-1, the V gene TRBV4-3, with TRBD2 as a possible D gene (7 bases). The sample was sorted CD4+, CD8+, or CD8+CD57+ T cells (not recorded which) from PBMCs. CDR3 protein: CASSPSGGPNNEQFF. The CDR3 DNA reads TGCGCCAGCAGCCCGTCGGGGGGCCCGAACAATGAGCAGTTCTTC.